The rows below give T cell receptor beta chains drawn from one sample of a study of T-cell memory formation after mild COVID-19. TCRdb ran MiXCR on the 5' RACE reads and lists one entry per CDR3 protein. In the table there are about 560,000 distinct CDR3 sequences, around 17% of which are singletons. The sample comprised PBMCs or a T cell subset sorted from them (not recorded which). Source of these receptors: an adult woman who had mild COVID-19 (a few samples of this study predate the infection). Cell type and time point are not known. CDR3s include the opening cysteine and the closing phenylalanine or tryptophan. D genes are given only for firm matches. Not every row has a clone size; where given, it reads once, few, many or a size class.

few	NA	TRBJ1-5	TRBV12-3/TRBV12-4	TGTGCCAGCAGCCTGGGTACAGATCAGCCCCAGCATTTT	CASSLGTDQPQHF
few	TRBD2	TRBJ2-7	TRBV12-3/TRBV12-4	TGTGCCAGCGGGGGGCCGGGACTAGCGGGGGTCGAGCAGTACTTC	CASGGPGLAGVEQYF
few	TRBD1	TRBJ2-5	TRBV6-5	TGTGCCAGCAGTTACGGCACAGGGGCATCAGAGACCCAGTACTTC	CASSYGTGASETQYF
NA	TRBD2	TRBJ2-1	TRBV29-1	TGCAGCGGTACGGGTGGGACTAGCCGTTTCAATGAGCAGTTCTTC	CSGTGGTSRFNEQFF
NA	TRBD2	TRBJ2-3	TRBV7-9	TGTGCCAGCAGCATCGGGACTAGCGGCCTTTACCGCACAGATACGCAGTATTTT	CASSIGTSGLYRTDTQYF
few	TRBD1	TRBJ2-2	TRBV27	TGTGCCAGCAGTTTTATAAGTTTCGGGACAGTAACCGGGGAGCTGTTTTTT	CASSFISFGTVTGELFF
NA	TRBD1	TRBJ1-5	TRBV12-3/TRBV12-4	TGTGCCAGCAGTCCCCAGGGGGTACATCAGCCCCAGCATTTT	CASSPQGVHQPQHF
few	NA	TRBJ2-2	TRBV2	TGTGCCAGCATCTCCGGGGGCACCGGGGAGCTGTTTTTT	CASISGGTGELFF
NA	TRBD2	TRBJ2-7	TRBV10-3	TGTGCCATCAGTGACTCGACCACTAGCGGGGCCTCCTACGAGCAGTACTTC	CAISDSTTSGASYEQYF
few	NA	TRBJ2-7	TRBV2	TGTGCCAGCAGTGAAATGGGGCTACAGTACTTC	CASSEMGLQYF
many	TRBD2	TRBJ2-1	TRBV7-6	TGTGCCAGCAGCCCAGTCGCCCTTGCGGGGGGGTACAATGAGCAGTTCTTC	CASSPVALAGGYNEQFF
NA	TRBD2	TRBJ2-5	TRBV20-1	TGCAGTGCTAGTGGACTAGCGGGGGTCCAAGAGACCCAGTACTTC	CSASGLAGVQETQYF
few	NA	TRBJ2-4	TRBV3-1	TGTGCCAGCAGCTCCGCTAACATTCAGTACTTC	CASSSANIQYF
few	NA	TRBJ1-1	TRBV12-3/TRBV12-4	TGTGCCACCCGGATACAGGGTAACACTGAAGCTTTCTTT	CATRIQGNTEAFF
NA	NA	TRBJ2-3	TRBV6-2/TRBV6-3	TGTGCCAGCAGTTACTCGACAGTGGCAGATACGCAGTATTTT	CASSYSTVADTQYF
few	TRBD2	TRBJ2-2	TRBV9	TGTGCCAGCAGCGCTAGCGGGAGCGTTTCCGGGGAGCTGTTTTTT	CASSASGSVSGELFF
few	NA	TRBJ2-2	TRBV9	TGTGCCAGCAGCGTCGGGGGATGGGAGCTGTTTTTT	CASSVGGWELFF
NA	TRBD1	TRBJ2-5	TRBV7-2	TGTGCCAGCAGCCCCTGGGACAGGGCTGAGACCCAGTACTTC	CASSPWDRAETQYF
NA	TRBD2	TRBJ2-7	TRBV3-1	TGTGCCAGCAGCCAAGAACCCAGCGGGGACTACGAGCAGTACTTC	CASSQEPSGDYEQYF
NA	NA	TRBJ2-1	TRBV7-8	TGTGCCAGCAGCCCCGAGCGGCTTCCCAATGAGCAGTTCTTC	CASSPERLPNEQFF
NA	NA	TRBJ1-1	TRBV12-3/TRBV12-4	TGTGCCAGCAGTCTATGGATAAACACTGAAGCTTTCTTT	CASSLWINTEAFF
NA	TRBD1	TRBJ1-2	TRBV12-3/TRBV12-4	TGTGCCAGCAGCCCAGATGCAGGGGGCAGGTATGGCTACACCTTC	CASSPDAGGRYGYTF
few	NA	TRBJ2-1	TRBV24-1	TGTGCCACCAGTGATTCGTGGCAGGCGAGCTCCTACAATGAGCAGTTCTTC	CATSDSWQASSYNEQFF
NA	TRBD2	TRBJ2-5	TRBV27	TGTGCCAGCAGTGCGACTAGCCGGGGGACCCAGTACTTC	CASSATSRGTQYF
NA	NA	TRBJ2-1	TRBV7-8	TGTGCCAGCAGCCCGGGGGGCCTTGGGTGGACGGATGAGCAGTTCTTC	CASSPGGLGWTDEQFF